The present T cell receptor beta chain was sequenced within a study of glioma-infiltrating T cells after dendritic cell vaccination (TCRdb year 2016). At the level of the whole study: Of the 15 or so glioblastoma patients in the cohort, all drawn from Phase I and II dendritic cell vaccination trials, 9 were newly diagnosed and 6 had recurrent disease. Between the early 2000s and the early 2010s, patients were given autologous tumor lysate-pulsed dendritic cell vaccination. The vaccine was prepared from monocyte-derived dendritic cells that were cultured for approximately seven days with IL-4 and GM-CSF and then pulsed overnight with autologous tumor lysate. Each patient got three intradermal injections of the dendritic cell vaccine, spaced at biweekly intervals, in the arm below the axilla. In glioblastoma patients vaccinated with dendritic cells, deep sequencing of TCR beta CDR3 regions served to measure the amount of tumor-infiltrating lymphocytes and to compare repertoires between tumor and blood. Survival after dendritic cell vaccination was correlated with TCR sequencing metrics such as TIL content and the overlap between tumor and blood repertoires.

Findings and caveats that apply to the study as a whole: The three-group TCR overlap response model was described as speculative and requiring prospective validation. TCR clonality showed no direct relationship with survival, which suggests that a diverse polyclonal response may matter. The cohort was small and heterogeneous, only a few patients had full blood and tumor sets, and even fewer had initial-recurrent tumor pairs. Longer time to progression and overall survival after dendritic cell vaccination were predicted by higher estimated pretreatment TIL content.

On this clone: Its antigen is still unknown. No base-level quality is on record; no much larger clone is a single base apart.

Using the immunoSEQ assay, TCRB CDR3 regions were amplified from 2 micrograms of genomic DNA, or from all available DNA when less than that was on hand. The multiplex PCR relied on 60 forward primers for TCR V beta segments and 13 reverse primers for J beta segments. To estimate the number of reads per starting template, synthetic control templates were added to each sample at limiting dilution. The Illumina HiSeq System generated sequencing reads of 87 bp. Per the authors' processing: PCR and sequencing errors were removed by a nearest neighbor algorithm that merged closely related sequences. TCR overlap was defined as the percentage of unique tumor TCR beta sequences that were also present in the same patient's peripheral blood. Drawn from immuneACCESS, this table holds only the in-frame rearrangements with V and J called that TCRdb kept. Clones are partly lost; checked studies trace under half to an unresolved V gene and leave the rest unexplained. That table gives V, J and clone size, and the DNA gave D and trimming. Counted in this sample were roughly 80,000 clones; roughly 91% of them appeared once. Together, the top ten hold around 2% of the sample.

Sample time point, as interpreted from the label and publication: after dendritic cell vaccination, including at tumor progression/relapse. Patients were selected for having adequate residual fresh-frozen tumor tissue and more than two years of available survival data. None of the glioblastoma patients carried an isocitrate dehydrogenase mutation, although molecular status otherwise varied. PBMC collection took place before vaccination, two weeks after the third vaccination, and at tumor progression if progression occurred. The Qiagen DNeasy Blood extraction Kit was used for extraction of genomic DNA. The sample in question was blood, obtained after dendritic cell vaccination. This TCR derives from a human donor with glioblastoma.

The CDR3 here reads CASSYGQVQETQYF. At the DNA level, the sequence is TGCGCCAGCAGCTACGGACAAGTCCAAGAGACCCAGTACTTC. This sequence uses TRBV4-1 and TRBJ2-5, with TRBD1 as a weak D call on 5 bases. CDR1 is given as MGHRA and CDR2 as YSYEKL, both from the germline V gene. A distance of 11 bases separates the germline ends of V and J, which lose 5 bases and 1 base respectively. Measured from the cysteine to the phenylalanine, the CDR3 is 14 residues long. Only the CDR3 DNA stays, 42 bases, in frame from base 1.